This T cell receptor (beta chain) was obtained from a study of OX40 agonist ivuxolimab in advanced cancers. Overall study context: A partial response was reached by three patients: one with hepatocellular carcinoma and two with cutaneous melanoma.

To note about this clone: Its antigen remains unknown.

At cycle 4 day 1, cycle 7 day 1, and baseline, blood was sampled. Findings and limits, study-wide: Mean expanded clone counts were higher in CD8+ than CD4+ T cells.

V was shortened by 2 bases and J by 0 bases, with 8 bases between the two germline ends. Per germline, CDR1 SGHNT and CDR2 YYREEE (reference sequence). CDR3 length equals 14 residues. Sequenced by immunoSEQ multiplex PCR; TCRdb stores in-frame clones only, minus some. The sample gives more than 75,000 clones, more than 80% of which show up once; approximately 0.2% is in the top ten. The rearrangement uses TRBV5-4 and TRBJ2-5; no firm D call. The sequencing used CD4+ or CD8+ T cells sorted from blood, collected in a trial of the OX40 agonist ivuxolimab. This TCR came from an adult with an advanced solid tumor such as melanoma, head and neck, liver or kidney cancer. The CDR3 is CASSFGQNQETQYF. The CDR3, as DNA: TGTGCCAGCAGCTTCGGCCAGAACCAAGAGACCCAGTACTTC.